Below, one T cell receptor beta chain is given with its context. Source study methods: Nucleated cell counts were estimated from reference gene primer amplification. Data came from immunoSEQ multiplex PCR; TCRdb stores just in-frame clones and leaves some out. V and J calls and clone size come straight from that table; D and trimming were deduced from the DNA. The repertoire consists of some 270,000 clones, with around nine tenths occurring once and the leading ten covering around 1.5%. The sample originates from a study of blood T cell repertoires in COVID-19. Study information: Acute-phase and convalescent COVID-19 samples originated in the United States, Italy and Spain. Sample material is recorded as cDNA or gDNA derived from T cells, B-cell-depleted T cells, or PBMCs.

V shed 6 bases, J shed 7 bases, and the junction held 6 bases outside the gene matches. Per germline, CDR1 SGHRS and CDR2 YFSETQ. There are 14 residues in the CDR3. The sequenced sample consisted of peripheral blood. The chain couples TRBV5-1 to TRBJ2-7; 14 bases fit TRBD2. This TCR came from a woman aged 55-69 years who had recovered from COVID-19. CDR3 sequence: CASTLGLAGVEQYF. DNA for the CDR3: TGCGCCAGCACCCTGGGACTAGCGGGGGTTGAGCAGTACTTC.